This TCR beta chain was sequenced in a study of CD8 T cells in Susac syndrome. cDNA came from roughly 0.47 to 1 ug RNA primed by random hexamers. TCRdb used MiXCR to reprocess the immunoSEQ multiplex PCR reads, holding one entry per CDR3 protein. The repertoire consists of approximately 100,000 distinct CDR3 sequences, with less than 97% occurring once and the leading ten covering more than 0.08%. Sequencing of TCR beta drew on CD8+ and CD4+ T cells from blood. The CDR3 extends over 14 amino acids. V dropped 2 bases and J dropped 2; count of bases not matched to a gene: 3. Germline V CDR1 and CDR2: SQVTM, ANQGSEA.

The rearrangement joins TRBV29-1 to TRBJ2-7; TRBD2 aligns across 10 bases. Sequenced: CD4+ T cells from PBMCs. The clonotype originates from a human donor in good health. The CDR3 here is CSVEPSGSPYEQYF. The CDR3 coding sequence is TGCAGCGTTGAACCTAGCGGGAGCCCCTACGAGCAGTACTTC.